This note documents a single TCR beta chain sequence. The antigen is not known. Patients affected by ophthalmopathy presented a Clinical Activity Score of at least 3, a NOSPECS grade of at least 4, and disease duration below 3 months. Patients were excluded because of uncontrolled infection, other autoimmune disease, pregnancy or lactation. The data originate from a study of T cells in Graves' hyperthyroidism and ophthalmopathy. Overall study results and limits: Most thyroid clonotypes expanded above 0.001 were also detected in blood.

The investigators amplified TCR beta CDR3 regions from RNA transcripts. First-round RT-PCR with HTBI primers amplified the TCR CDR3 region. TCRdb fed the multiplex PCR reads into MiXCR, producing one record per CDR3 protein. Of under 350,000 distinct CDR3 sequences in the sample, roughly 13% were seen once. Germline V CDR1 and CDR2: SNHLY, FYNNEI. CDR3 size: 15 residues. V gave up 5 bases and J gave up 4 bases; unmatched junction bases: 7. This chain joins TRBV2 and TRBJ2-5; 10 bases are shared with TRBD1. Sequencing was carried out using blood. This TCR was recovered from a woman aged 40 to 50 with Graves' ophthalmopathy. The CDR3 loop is CASSLSGTGAETQYF. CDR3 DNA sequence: TGTGCCAGCAGTTTGTCCGGGACAGGGGCAGAGACCCAGTACTTC. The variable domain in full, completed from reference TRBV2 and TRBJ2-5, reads EPEVTQTPSHQVTQMGQEVILRCVPISNHLYFYWYRQILGQKVEFLVSFYNNEISEKSEIFDDQFSVERPDGSNFTLKIRSTKLEDSAMYFCASSLSGTGAETQYFGPGTRLLVL.